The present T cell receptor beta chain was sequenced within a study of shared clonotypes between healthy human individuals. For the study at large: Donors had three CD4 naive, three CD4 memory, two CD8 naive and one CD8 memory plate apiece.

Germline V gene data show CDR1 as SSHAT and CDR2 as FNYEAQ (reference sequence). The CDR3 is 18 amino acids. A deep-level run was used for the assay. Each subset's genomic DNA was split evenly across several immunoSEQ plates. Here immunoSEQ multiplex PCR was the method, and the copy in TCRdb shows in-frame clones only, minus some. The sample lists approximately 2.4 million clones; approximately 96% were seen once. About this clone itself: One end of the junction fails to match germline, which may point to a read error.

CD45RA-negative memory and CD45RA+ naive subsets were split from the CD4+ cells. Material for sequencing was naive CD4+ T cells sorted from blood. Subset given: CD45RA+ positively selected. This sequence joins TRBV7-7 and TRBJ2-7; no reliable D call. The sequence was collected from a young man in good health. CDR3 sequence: CASSLWFLRLRSSYEQYF. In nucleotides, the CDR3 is TGTGCTAGCAGCTTATGGTTTTTGCGGTTGAGGAGCTCCTACGAGCAGTACTTC. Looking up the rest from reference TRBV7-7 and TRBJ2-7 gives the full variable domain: GAGVSQSPRYKVTKRGQDVTLRCDPISSHATLYWYQQALGQGPEFLTYFNYEAQPDKSGLPSDRFSAERPEGSISTLTIQRTEQRDSAMYRCASSLWFLRLRSSYEQYFGPGTRLTVT.